The 29 T cell receptor beta chains below come from one sample, sequenced in a study of cytomegalovirus exposure and HLA in healthy donors. The PCR used 60 Vbeta and 13 Jbeta primers. Some clones are missing from TCRdb's copy, which holds only in-frame ones; the method was immunoSEQ multiplex PCR. The sample records 150,000 to 200,000 clones, about 82% being singletons. Sample: PBMCs. These receptors were collected from a woman aged 45-65 years in good health and CMV-seronegative.

This clone appeared a few times. The chain combines TRBV30 with TRBJ1-4, with 7 bases that match TRBD1. V was clipped by 2 bases and J by 2 bases; unmatched bases: 5. The length of the CDR3 is 15 residues. Germline V lookup: CDR1 GTSNPN, CDR2 SVGIG (reference sequence). The CDR3 protein is CAWSPRTGTNEKLFF. DNA of the CDR3: TGTGCCTGGAGTCCCAGGACAGGTACTAATGAAAAACTGTTTTTT.

The rearrangement links TRBV19 to TRBJ2-1, with 9 bases aligning to TRBD2. V was clipped by 6 bases and J by 6 bases; unmatched bases: 9. CDR1 and CDR2 from the germline V gene are LNHDA and SQIVND (reference sequence). The CDR3 is 15 amino acids. CDR3 DNA: TGTGCCAGTAGATCGGCGGGAGGGGTAGGCAATGAGCAGTTCTTC. Translating it yields CASRSAGGVGNEQFF.

Notes on this clone: Compared with germline, one end of the junction differs, possibly owing to a read error. Other DNA sequences within the sample encode an identical CDR3. V usage is TRBV2 and J usage is TRBJ2-1; D gene uncertain. CDR3 length: 15 residues. Germline V gene sequence: CDR1 SNHLY, CDR2 FYNNEI. CDR3 residues: CASSGQRIGYNEQFF. As DNA, the CDR3 is TGTGCTAGCAGTGGCCAACGTATCGGGTACAATGAGCAGTTCTTC.

This chain links TRBV7-9 with TRBJ1-5; D gene unclear. The CDR3 has 14 residues. Germline values: CDR1 SEHNR, CDR2 FQNEAQ (reference sequence). V lost 3 bases, J lost 1 base, and 7 bases lay in between. The CDR3 loop is CASSFGQSNQPQHF. As DNA, the CDR3 is TGTGCCAGCAGCTTTGGCCAGAGCAATCAGCCCCAGCATTTT.

This clone was seen a handful of times. The genes are TRBV4-1 and TRBJ2-3; 9 bases map to TRBD1. The CDR3 length is 18 residues. Looked up from germline, CDR1 is MGHRA and CDR2 is YSYEKL. Trimming took 1 base from V and 3 from J; bases not matched to a gene: 11. The CDR3 loop reads CASSQVGGQGKGTDTQYF. The CDR3, as DNA: TGCGCCAGCAGCCAAGTAGGGGGACAGGGAAAGGGGACAGATACGCAGTATTTT.

This chain joins TRBV14 and TRBJ2-1; 7 bases map to TRBD2. This CDR3 is 16 amino acids long. CDR1 is SGHDN and CDR2 is FVKESK in the germline V gene. The ends lost 0 bases at V and 7 bases at J; junction bases unmatched: 9. CDR3 nucleotides: TGTGCCAGCAGCCAAGAGAGTGCGGGAGTGTATAATGAGCAGTTCTTC. Amino acids: CASSQESAGVYNEQFF.

Comment on this clone: Other DNA sequences in the same sample also yield this CDR3. The chain carries TRBV18 and TRBJ2-3; 8 nucleotides line up with TRBD1. Germline assignment: CDR1 KGHSH and CDR2 LQKENI. Trimming cost V 3 bases and J 3 bases; bases outside gene matches: 5. The CDR3 sequence is 15 residues long. The CDR3 DNA follows: TGTGCCAGCTCACCCGGACAGGGAAGAACAGATACGCAGTATTTT. Residues: CASSPGQGRTDTQYF.

The rearrangement joins TRBV6-1 to TRBJ2-7; D is possibly TRBD2 (7 bases). Germline CDR1 is MNHNS and CDR2 is SASEGT. The CDR3 consists of 15 residues. V was cut by 2 bases and J by 3 bases, with 14 bases left in between. The CDR3 DNA follows: TGTGCCAGCAGTGAATCTTGGGGAGGGGGCTACGAGCAGTACTTC. Amino acid sequence: CASSESWGGGYEQYF.

The chain is built from TRBV7-3 and TRBJ1-1; a possible D gene is TRBD1 (5 bases). V lost 2 bases and J lost 6, with 13 bases in between. Germline-derived CDR1 and CDR2 are SGHTA and FQGTGA. The CDR3 spans 14 residues. The CDR3 sequence is CASSLSGGSAEAFF. CDR3 sequence (DNA): TGTGCCAGCAGCTTATCGGGGGGTAGTGCTGAAGCTTTCTTT. Variable domain in full (rest from reference TRBV7-3 and TRBJ1-1): GAGVSQTPSNKVTEKGKYVELRCDPISGHTALYWYRQSLGQGPEFLIYFQGTGAADDSGLPNDRFFAVRPEGSVSTLKIQRTERGDSAVYLCASSLSGGSAEAFFGQGTRLTVV.

V and J are TRBV7-2 and TRBJ2-1; TRBD1 is a possible D gene (5 bases). The germline CDR1 and CDR2 sequences are SGHTA and FQGNSA. The CDR3 consists of 15 residues. V was shortened by 1 base and J by 6 bases, with 13 bases between the two germline ends. CDR3 sequence reads: CASSLGGQSGNEQFF. The CDR3 nucleotides read TGTGCCAGCAGCTTAGGGGGCCAGTCGGGCAATGAGCAGTTCTTC.

The V gene is TRBV10-3, the J gene TRBJ1-1; 9 bases map to TRBD1. V lost 6 bases, J lost 3 bases, and 11 bases stayed unmatched. The CDR3 has 16 residues. CDR1 and CDR2 from the germline V gene are ENHRY and SYGVKD. CDR3 sequence reads: CAIRTTGGGLDTEAFF. The CDR3 DNA reads TGTGCCATCAGGACCACAGGGGGCGGATTGGACACTGAAGCTTTCTTT.

The chain has TRBV27 and TRBJ2-3; TRBD1 aligns across 9 bases. Unmatched junction bases numbered 7, after V lost 4 bases and J lost 2 bases. The CDR3 contains 16 residues. Per germline, CDR1 MNHEY and CDR2 SMNVEV (reference sequence). CDR3 residues: CASSSGQGQTTDTQYF. The CDR3 DNA is TGTGCCAGCAGTTCAGGACAGGGGCAGACCACAGATACGCAGTATTTT.

The chain is built from TRBV4-2 and TRBJ2-2; 11 bases are a match to TRBD2. V lost 3 bases to trimming and J lost 0 bases; unmatched junction nucleotides: 6. Germline lookup yields CDR1 LGHNA and CDR2 YNFKEQ. The CDR3 is 18 residues long. The CDR3, as DNA: TGTGCCAGCAGCCAGCGGACTAGCGGGTACGCGAACACCGGGGAGCTGTTTTTT. Its protein product is CASSQRTSGYANTGELFF.

This sequence joins TRBV28 and TRBJ2-7; D is perhaps TRBD1 (6 bases). Trimming took off 2 bases at V and 2 bases at J, with 13 bases between the two ends. This CDR3 has 15 residues. CDR1 and CDR2 (germline): MDHEN, SYDVKM. The CDR3 DNA sequence: TGTGCCAGCAGTTTACTAATACAGGGAACCTACGAGCAGTACTTC. Encoded protein: CASSLLIQGTYEQYF. The whole variable domain, remainder taken from reference TRBV28 and TRBJ2-7, is DVKVTQSSRYLVKRTGEKVFLECVQDMDHENMFWYRQDPGLGLRLIYFSYDVKMKEKGDIPEGYSVSREKKERFSLILESASTNQTSMYLCASSLLIQGTYEQYFGPGTRLTVT.

The genes are TRBV19 and TRBJ2-2, with unresolved D. V was cut by 3 bases and J by 5 bases, with 7 bases left in between. The germline V gene has CDR1 LNHDA and CDR2 SQIVND (reference sequence). This CDR3 region has 13 residues. DNA for the CDR3: TGTGCCAGTAGTATCTTAATGACCGGGGAGCTGTTTTTT. It encodes CASSILMTGELFF.

The sample holds a few counts of this clone. The chain uses TRBV7-3 and TRBJ2-1; D may be TRBD2 (6 bases). The CDR3 has 13 residues. V gave up 4 bases and J gave up 2 bases, with 6 bases separating them. Per germline, CDR1 SGHTA and CDR2 FQGTGA. The CDR3 here is CASSSGAYNEQFF. The CDR3 coding sequence is TGTGCCAGCAGCTCGGGGGCCTACAATGAGCAGTTCTTC.

The genes are TRBV7-6 and TRBJ1-1; 7 nucleotides agree with TRBD1. Germline CDR1 and CDR2: SGHVS and FNYEAQ. After removal of 4 bases from V and 0 bases from J, the junction contained 8 bases not matched to a gene. The CDR3 totals 16 residues. This chain's CDR3 is CASSSMTGRLNTEAFF. The CDR3 DNA reads as TGTGCCAGCAGCTCCATGACAGGGCGGTTGAACACTGAAGCTTTCTTT.

The V call is TRBV4-2, the J call TRBJ2-3, with D possibly TRBD2 on 6 matching bases. Germline-derived CDR1 and CDR2 are LGHNA and YNFKEQ. This CDR3 contains 16 residues. Trimming took 1 base from V and 2 from J, leaving 13 bases between them. CDR3: CASSQGVAELTDTQYF. For the CDR3, the DNA is TGTGCCAGCAGCCAAGGGGTAGCGGAGCTCACAGATACGCAGTATTTT.

The V and J genes are TRBV28 and TRBJ1-5; 8 nucleotides agree with TRBD1. This CDR3 spans 15 amino acids. V shed 4 bases, J shed 5 bases, and the junction held 7 bases outside the gene matches. Looked up from germline, CDR1 is MDHEN and CDR2 is SYDVKM. The CDR3, as DNA: TGTGCCAGCAGTTACCCCGGACAGGGTCATCAGCCCCAGCATTTT. This encodes CASSYPGQGHQPQHF.

V is TRBV5-1 and J is TRBJ2-3; tentatively, D is TRBD2 (5 bases). The CDR3 totals 14 residues. Trimming took 7 bases from V and 5 from J, leaving 17 bases between them. Germline V gene data show CDR1 as SGHRS and CDR2 as YFSETQ. The CDR3 sequence is CASRRTQRRDTQYF. The CDR3 coding sequence is TGCGCCAGCCGCCGGACCCAGCGGAGAGATACGCAGTATTTT.

The genes are TRBV5-8 and TRBJ1-1; D ambiguous. Germline V gene lookup returns CDR1 SGHTS and CDR2 YDEGEE. The CDR3 loop spans 14 amino acids. V was clipped by 1 base and J by 6 bases, with 13 bases between them. Here the CDR3 DNA reads TGTGCCAGCAGCTTGCTACCGAGCGACGCTGAAGCTTTCTTT. It specifies CASSLLPSDAEAFF.

The chain carries TRBV6-5 and TRBJ2-2; D is possibly TRBD2 (6 bases). The CDR3 runs to 15 residues. Germline CDR1 and CDR2: MNHEY and SVGAGI. With 0 bases removed from V and 8 bases from J, the gap between germline ends came to 13 bases. CDR3 sequence: CASSYSFSGVGELFF. The CDR3 nucleotides read TGTGCCAGCAGTTACTCGTTTAGCGGAGTGGGGGAGCTGTTTTTT.

Concerning this clone: Mismatch with germline at one junction end may stem from a read error. The V and J genes are TRBV19 and TRBJ2-1, with D unresolved. The CDR3 loop spans 15 amino acids. Germline-derived CDR1 and CDR2 are LNHDA and SQIVND (reference sequence). DNA of the CDR3: TGTGCCAGCAGTACCCCCAGGTTCACCTACAATGAGCAGTTCTTC. This translates into CASSTPRFTYNEQFF.

Of note for this clone: The sample has other DNA sequences that encode this CDR3 too. This chain links TRBV9 with TRBJ2-2; 7 nucleotides agree with TRBD2. This CDR3 comprises 15 residues. V lost 0 bases to trimming and J lost 4 bases; unmatched junction nucleotides: 3. The germline V gene has CDR1 SGDLS and CDR2 YYNGEE. CDR3 DNA sequence: TGTGCCAGCAGCGTAGGACTAGCAGGCACCGGGGAGCTGTTTTTT. This codes for CASSVGLAGTGELFF.

J is TRBJ2-7 and V is TRBV27; D possibly corresponds to TRBD2 (5 bases). The CDR3 sequence is 15 residues long. V lost 5 bases and J 3 bases, leaving 17 bases between the germline ends. The germline CDR1 and CDR2 sequences are MNHEY and SMNVEV (reference sequence). The chain's CDR3 is CASSTPRREGYEQYF. The CDR3 DNA is TGTGCCAGCAGTACGCCCCGCAGAGAGGGCTACGAGCAGTACTTC.

This clone was detected a few times. This chain connects TRBV28 to TRBJ2-7; D not certain. V was cut by 3 bases and J by 2 bases, with 5 bases left in between. CDR3 length: 12 amino acids. Germline assignment: CDR1 MDHEN and CDR2 SYDVKM. The CDR3 DNA is TGTGCCAGCAGTTTGAGGCCCTACGAGCAGTACTTC. Translation gives CASSLRPYEQYF.

This rearrangement joins TRBV6-1 to TRBJ2-2; D perhaps matches TRBD2 (5 bases). The germline CDR1 and CDR2 sequences are MNHNS and SASEGT. This CDR3 has 15 residues. V was shortened by 6 bases and J by 5 bases, with 16 bases between the two germline ends. The CDR3 DNA follows: TGTGCCAGCAGCCGACGGGGTGGTGAGACCGGGGAGCTGTTTTTT. Its protein is CASSRRGGETGELFF.

This clone has just a few counts. This chain links TRBV29-1 with TRBJ1-1, with 7 nucleotides matching TRBD1. Germline-derived CDR1 and CDR2 are SQVTM and ANQGSEA. V was pared by 5 bases and J by 6 bases, with 3 bases of the junction left unmatched. The CDR3 contains 11 residues. CDR3 residues: CSVFDRAEAFF. CDR3 in DNA: TGCAGCGTTTTCGACAGGGCTGAAGCTTTCTTT.

This clone occurred a few times. The V and J genes are TRBV19 and TRBJ2-3, with D perhaps matching TRBD2 (5 bases). CDR3 size: 14 residues. Germline CDR1 and CDR2: LNHDA and SQIVND (reference sequence). V dropped 1 base and J dropped 2 bases, with 7 bases sitting between them. DNA of the CDR3: TGTGCCAGTAGTATAGGGACTGCCACAGATACGCAGTATTTT. Translated: CASSIGTATDTQYF.